The 4 T cell receptor beta chains below come from one sample, sequenced in a study of T cells in women clearing cervical HPV infection. Here immunoSEQ multiplex PCR was the method, and the copy in TCRdb shows in-frame clones only, minus some. The sample's table shows about 23,000 clones. Sequenced: blood buffy coat. The receptors stem from a woman aged 18-69 years with a cervical HPV16 infection that either progressed to CIN3+ or cleared (not recorded which).

Concerning this clone: From the germline J gene comes the end of the CDR3, since the read stops 3 residues before it. The chain links TRBV20-1 to TRBJ1-3; D unresolved. The CDR3 covers 14 residues. Germline V lookup: CDR1 DFQATT, CDR2 SNEGSKA (reference sequence). Deletions cut 1 base from V and 0 bases from J, with 7 bases between. The CDR3 reads CSARAVNSGNTIYF. CDR3 DNA (partial): TGCAGTGCTAGAGCAGTGAACTCTGGAAACACC.

Note on this clone: The CDR3 extends 3 residues past the end of the read, so its final part is completed from the germline J gene. V gene TRBV18 combines with J gene TRBJ2-5; 7 nucleotides agree with TRBD1. With V trimmed by 3 bases and J by 3 bases, 7 bases remained unmatched. Germline loops: CDR1 KGHSH, CDR2 LQKENI. This CDR3 contains 15 residues. CDR3 bases read: TGTGCCAGCTCACCCCGGACAGGTCCAAAAGAGACC. Protein: CASSPRTGPKET. The whole CDR3 sequence is CASSPRTGPKETQYF.

As concerns this clone: The read comes to an end 3 residues before the CDR3 does, leaving the germline J gene to fill in the end. V is TRBV29-1 and J is TRBJ2-3; 11 positions agree with TRBD2. Germline CDR1 reads SQVTM; CDR2 reads ANQGSEA. The CDR3 is made up of 16 amino acids. The CDR3 here is CSVQTSGEAGGETQYF. The covered CDR3 bases are TGCAGCGTACAGACTAGCGGGGAAGCGGGTGGAGAGACG.

As concerns this clone: The read ends 3 residues shy of where the CDR3 ends; the end is completed using the germline J gene. The chain carries TRBV7-8 and TRBJ2-5; TRBD1 agrees at 7 bases. Germline assignment: CDR1 SGHVS and CDR2 FQNEAQ. CDR3 length: 15 amino acids. The junction had 4 bases not matched to a gene; V was cut back by 2 bases and J by 1 base. This CDR3 is CASSLMPGGQETQYF. The CDR3 DNA, read in part, is TGTGCCAGCAGCTTAATGCCAGGGGGCCAAGAGACC.